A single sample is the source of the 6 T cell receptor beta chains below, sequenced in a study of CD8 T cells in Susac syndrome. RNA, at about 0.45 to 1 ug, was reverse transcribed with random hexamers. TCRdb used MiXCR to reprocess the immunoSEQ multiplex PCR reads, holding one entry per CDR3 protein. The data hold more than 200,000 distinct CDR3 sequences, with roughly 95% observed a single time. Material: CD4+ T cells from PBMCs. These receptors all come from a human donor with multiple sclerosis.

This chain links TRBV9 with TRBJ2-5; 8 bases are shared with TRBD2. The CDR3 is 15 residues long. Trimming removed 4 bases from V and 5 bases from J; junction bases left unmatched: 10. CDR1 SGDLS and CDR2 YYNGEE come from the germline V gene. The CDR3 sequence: CASSSGGLVGETQYF. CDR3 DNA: TGTGCCAGCAGCTCGGGGGGACTAGTGGGGGAGACCCAGTACTTC. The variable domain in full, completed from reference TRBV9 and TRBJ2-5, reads DSGVTQTPKHLITATGQRVTLRCSPRSGDLSVYWYQQSLDQGLQFLIQYYNGEERAKGNILERFSAQQFPDLHSELNLSSLELGDSALYFCASSSGGLVGETQYFGPGTRLLVL.

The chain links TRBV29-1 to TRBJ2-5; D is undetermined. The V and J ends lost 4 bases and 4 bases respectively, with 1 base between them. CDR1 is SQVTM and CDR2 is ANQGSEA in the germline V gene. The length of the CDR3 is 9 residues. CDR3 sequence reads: CSVGETQYF. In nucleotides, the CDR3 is TGCAGCGTTGGAGAGACCCAGTACTTC.

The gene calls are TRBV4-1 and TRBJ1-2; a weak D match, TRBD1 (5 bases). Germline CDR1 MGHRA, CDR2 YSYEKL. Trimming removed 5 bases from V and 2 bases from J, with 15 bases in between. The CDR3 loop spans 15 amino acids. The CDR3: CASSVSGKPNYGYTF. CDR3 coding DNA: TGCGCCAGCAGCGTTTCAGGGAAGCCCAACTATGGCTACACCTTC.

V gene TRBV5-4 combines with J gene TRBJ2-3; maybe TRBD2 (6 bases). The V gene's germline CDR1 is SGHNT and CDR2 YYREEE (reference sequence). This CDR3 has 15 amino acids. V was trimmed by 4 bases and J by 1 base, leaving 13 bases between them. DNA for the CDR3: TGTGCCAGCAGCGCAGGACTACCACGCACAGATACGCAGTATTTT. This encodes CASSAGLPRTDTQYF.

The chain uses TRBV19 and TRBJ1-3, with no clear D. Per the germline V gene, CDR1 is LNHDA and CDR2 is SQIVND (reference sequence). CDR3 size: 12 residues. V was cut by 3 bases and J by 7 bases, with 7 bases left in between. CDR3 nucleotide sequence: TGTGCCAGTAGTATGGTTACGAACACCATATATTTT. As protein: CASSMVTNTIYF.

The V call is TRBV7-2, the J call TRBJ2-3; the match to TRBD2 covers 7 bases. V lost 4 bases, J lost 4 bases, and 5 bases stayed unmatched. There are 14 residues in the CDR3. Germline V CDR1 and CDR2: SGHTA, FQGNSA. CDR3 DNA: TGTGCCAGCAGCTGGGTAGCGGGTGCAGATACGCAGTATTTT. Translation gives CASSWVAGADTQYF.